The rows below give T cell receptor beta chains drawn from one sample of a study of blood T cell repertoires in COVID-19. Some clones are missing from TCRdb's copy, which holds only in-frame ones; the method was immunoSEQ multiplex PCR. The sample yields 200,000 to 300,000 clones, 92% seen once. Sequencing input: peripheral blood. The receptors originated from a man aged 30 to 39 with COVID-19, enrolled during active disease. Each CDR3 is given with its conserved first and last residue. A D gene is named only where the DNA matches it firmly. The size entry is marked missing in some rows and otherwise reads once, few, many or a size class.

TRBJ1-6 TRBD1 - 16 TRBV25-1 TGTGCCAGCAGTGCAGGACAGGGGGCGAGGAATTCACCCCTCCACTTT CASSAGQGARNSPLHF
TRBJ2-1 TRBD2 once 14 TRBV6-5 TGTGCCAGCAGCTCCAGCGGGGGGTGGAATGAGCAGTTCTTC CASSSSGGWNEQFF
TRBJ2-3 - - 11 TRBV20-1 TGCAGTGCTGGGAGGTGGGATACGCAGTATTTT CSAGRWDTQYF
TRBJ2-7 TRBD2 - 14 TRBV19 TGTGCCATTCAAGGGCGACTAGCGGCCTACGAGCAGTACTTC CAIQGRLAAYEQYF
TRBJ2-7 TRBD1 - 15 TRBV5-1 TGCGCCAGCAGCACCGCCGGGACAGGGGCCAACGAGCAGTACTTC CASSTAGTGANEQYF
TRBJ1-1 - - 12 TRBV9 TGTGCCAGCAGCGGAGGTCGGAGGGAAGCTTTCTTT CASSGGRREAFF
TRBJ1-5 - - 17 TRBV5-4 TGTGCCAGCAGCTATTCACCCGGGGGGGGAGCAGGTCAGCCCCAGCATTTT CASSYSPGGGAGQPQHF
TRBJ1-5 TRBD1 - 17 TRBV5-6 TGTGCCAGCAGCCGGGGGACAGGGGGAAATAGCAATCAGCCCCAGCATTTT CASSRGTGGNSNQPQHF
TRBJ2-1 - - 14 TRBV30 TGTGCCTGGAGCCTCGACCCAACAGGGAATGAGCAGTTCTTC CAWSLDPTGNEQFF
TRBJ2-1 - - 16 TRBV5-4 TGTGCCAGCAGCTCCCAAAACCGAGTCCTGTACAATGAGCAGTTCTTC CASSSQNRVLYNEQFF
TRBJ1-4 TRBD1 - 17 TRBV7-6 TGTGCCAGCAGCATAGGGACAGGGGGCGCGGGTTATGAAAAACTGTTTTTT CASSIGTGGAGYEKLFF
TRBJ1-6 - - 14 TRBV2 TGTGCCAGCATTCGGGGGACGGGAAATTCACCCCTCCACTTT CASIRGTGNSPLHF
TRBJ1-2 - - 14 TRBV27 TGTGCCAGCAGAACAGGGACCAAGACCTATGGCTACACCTTC CASRTGTKTYGYTF
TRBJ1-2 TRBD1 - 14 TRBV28 TGTGCCAGCAGTAAACCACAGGGGGGCTATGGCTACACCTTC CASSKPQGGYGYTF
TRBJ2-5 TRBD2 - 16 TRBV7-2 TGTGCCAGCAGCTTGGGCGCCAGCGGGGCAGGGGAGACCCAGTACTTC CASSLGASGAGETQYF
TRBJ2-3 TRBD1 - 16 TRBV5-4 TGTGCCAGCAGTTATGGAGGGACAGGGGGCGTAGATACGCAGTATTTT CASSYGGTGGVDTQYF
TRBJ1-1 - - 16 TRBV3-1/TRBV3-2 TGTGCCAGCAGCCAAGATAGGGGCAGGTTGGACACTGAAGCTTTCTTT CASSQDRGRLDTEAFF
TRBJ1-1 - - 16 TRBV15 TGTGCCACCAGCAGAGATTCTTCGGTTGCGGACACTGAAGCTTTCTTT CATSRDSSVADTEAFF
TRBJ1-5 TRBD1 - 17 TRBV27 TGTGCCAGCAGTCCCCTTCGCGGAGGGGGCTTCAATCAGCCCCAGCATTTT CASSPLRGGGFNQPQHF
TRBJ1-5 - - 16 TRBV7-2 TGTGCCAGCAGCTTAGTAGCAGGGAACAACAATCAGCCCCAGCATTTT CASSLVAGNNNQPQHF
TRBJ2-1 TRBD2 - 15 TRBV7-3 TGTGCCAGCAGCTCTATAGCGGGGGGGCTTAATGAGCAGTTCTTC CASSSIAGGLNEQFF
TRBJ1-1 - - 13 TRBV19 TGTGCCAGTAGCCCTACAGGTAGCACTGAAGCTTTCTTT CASSPTGSTEAFF
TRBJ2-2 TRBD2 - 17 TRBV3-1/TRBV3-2 TGTGCCAGCAGCTTCTCTAGCGGGAGAGGGGACACCGGGGAGCTGTTTTTT CASSFSSGRGDTGELFF
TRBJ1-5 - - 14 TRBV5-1 TGCGCCAGCAGCTTGGGAGACGGCACGGGGCCCCAGCATTTT CASSLGDGTGPQHF
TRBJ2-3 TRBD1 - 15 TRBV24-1 TGTGCCACCAGTGATTTGCGGACAGGGGGAGATACGCAGTATTTT CATSDLRTGGDTQYF
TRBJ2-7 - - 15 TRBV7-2 TGTGCCAGCAGCGCGGGACAGCCCAACTCCTACGAGCAGTACTTC CASSAGQPNSYEQYF
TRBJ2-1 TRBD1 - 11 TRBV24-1 TGTGCCACCGGCGACAGGGTAGAGCAGTTCTTC CATGDRVEQFF
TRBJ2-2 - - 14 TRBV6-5 TGTGCCAGCAGGCGCGGGCAGAACACCGGGGAGCTGTTTTTT CASRRGQNTGELFF
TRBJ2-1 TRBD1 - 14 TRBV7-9 TGTGCCAGCAGCTTAGGACAGGGGGGGAATGAGCAGTTCTTC CASSLGQGGNEQFF
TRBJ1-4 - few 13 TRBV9 TGTGCCAGCAGCGTAGGAAGCGAGGAAAAACTGTTTTTT CASSVGSEEKLFF
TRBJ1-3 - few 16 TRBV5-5 TGTGCCAGCAGCTTGGGGGGCGCAACCTCTGGAAACACCATATATTTT CASSLGGATSGNTIYF
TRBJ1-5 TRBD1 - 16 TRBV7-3 TGTGCCAGCAGCTCTCCCCTGACAGGGTGTCGCCAGCCCCAGCATTTT CASSSPLTGCRQPQHF
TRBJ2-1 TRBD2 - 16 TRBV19 TGTGCCAGTAGTATAGGTTTGCTAGCGGGGGCGGGTGAGCAGTTCTTC CASSIGLLAGAGEQFF
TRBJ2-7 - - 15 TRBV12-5 TGTGCTAGTGGTTTGGTGGCAGGGTACATGGGCGAGCAGTACTTC CASGLVAGYMGEQYF
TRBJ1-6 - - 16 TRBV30 TGTGCCTGGAATCGTCCCAGGGAATACGATAATTCACCCCTCCACTTT CAWNRPREYDNSPLHF
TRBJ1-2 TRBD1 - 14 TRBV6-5 TGTGCCAGCAGGACAGGGGAGAAGAACTATGGCTACACCTTC CASRTGEKNYGYTF
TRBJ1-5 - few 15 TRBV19 TGTGCCAGTAGTCCAGGACAGTCGGCCAATCAGCCCCAGCATTTT CASSPGQSANQPQHF
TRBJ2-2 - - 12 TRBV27 TGTGCCTTACCCGGGGGCACCGGGGAGCTGTTTTTT CALPGGTGELFF
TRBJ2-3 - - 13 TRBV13 TGTGCCAGCAGCTTAGATACGAGGCGTACGCAGTATTTT CASSLDTRRTQYF
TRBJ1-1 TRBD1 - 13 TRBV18 TGTGCCAGCTCACCACGGGACAGGGAGAAAGCTTTCTTT CASSPRDREKAFF
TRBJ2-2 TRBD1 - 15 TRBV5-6 TGTGCCAGCAGGTTCCGGGACAGGGGGCTCCGGGAGCTGTTTTTT CASRFRDRGLRELFF
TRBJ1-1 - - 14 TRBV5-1 TGCGCCAGCAGCGTCGCGGCTACGAACACTGAAGCTTTCTTT CASSVAATNTEAFF
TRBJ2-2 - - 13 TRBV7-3 TGTGCCAGCAGCACTAGTTACACCGGGGAGCTGTTTTTT CASSTSYTGELFF
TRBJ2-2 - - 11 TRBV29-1 TGCAGCGCTGCTAGGCCCGGGGAGCTGTTTTTT CSAARPGELFF
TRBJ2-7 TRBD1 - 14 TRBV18 TGTGCCAGCTCAGGACAGGAGAACTCCTACGAGCAGTACTTC CASSGQENSYEQYF
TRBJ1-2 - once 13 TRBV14 TGTGCCAGCACGAACAGCCGGAACTATGGCTACACCTTC CASTNSRNYGYTF